The sample holds one count of the clone carrying this TCR beta chain. The target antigen is unknown. A junction end diverges from the germline sequence, so it may reflect a read error. Assay used: immunoSEQ multiplex PCR; TCRdb lists only in-frame clones, some missing. The table lists 80,000 to 95,000 clones, more than 65% of them singletons. These data come from a study of CD8 T cell repertoires and HIV-1 epitope variants. Overall study context: Each of Twenty-five Gag and Nef epitope peptides stimulated a separate culture.

Findings and limits, study-wide: No clonotypes responded to the TAALDMSHF plasma variant; five or six recognized KF9, one HW9.

This TCR came from a male donor with HIV. Input material: uncultured baseline CD8+ T cells from peripheral blood mononuclear cells (PBMCs).

CDR3 in DNA: TGCGCCAGCAGCCAAGATCCCCCAGACTTGGACTATGGCTACACCTTC. Its protein product is CASSQDPPDLDYGYTF. V and J are TRBV13 and TRBJ1-2, with D uncertain. This CDR3 comprises 16 residues. From germline, CDR1 is PRHDT and CDR2 FYEKMQ (reference sequence).